This entry lists 26 T cell receptor beta chains sequenced from one sample in a study of control samples from healthy donors and cancer patients. The data were produced by immunoSEQ multiplex PCR, yet TCRdb's version contains in-frame clones alone and is incomplete. The table lists 20,000 to 25,000 clones, approximately 89% of them singletons. Sequencing input: PBMCs. These receptors all stem from a man aged 60 to 69 with head and neck cancer.

Only a few counts were recorded for this clone. V and J are TRBV5-1 and TRBJ1-1; no reliable D call. Germline-derived CDR1 and CDR2 are SGHRS and YFSETQ. This CDR3 spans 13 amino acids. V lost 2 bases and J lost 7, with 12 bases in between. CDR3 sequence: CASSFPRNYEAFF. The DNA of the CDR3 is TGCGCCAGCAGCTTCCCCCGGAACTATGAAGCTTTCTTT.

A few counts support this clone. V and J are TRBV7-9 and TRBJ2-1; 7 bases line up with TRBD1. The CDR3 runs to 16 residues. Germline trimming cut 1 base from V and 1 base from J; bases unmatched to any gene: 4. The germline V gene has CDR1 SEHNR and CDR2 FQNEAQ (reference sequence). The CDR3 DNA is TGTGCCAGCAGCTTAGATTCGGGACAGTCCTACAATGAGCAGTTCTTC. Protein sequence: CASSLDSGQSYNEQFF.

This clone was seen once. The V gene is TRBV11-2, the J gene TRBJ1-1, with D possibly TRBD1 on 6 matching bases. CDR3 length equals 16 residues. Per germline, CDR1 SGHAT and CDR2 FQNNGV. Trimming took off 6 bases at V and 1 base at J, with 18 bases between the two ends. CDR3 bases: TGTGCCAGCAGACCTCCCCCGGGACAACAGAACACTGAAGCTTTCTTT. Its translation is CASRPPPGQQNTEAFF.

This chain connects TRBV30 to TRBJ2-2; D ambiguous. Germline V gene lookup returns CDR1 GTSNPN and CDR2 SVGIG (reference sequence). Between the trimmed V and J ends, which lost 0 bases and 6 bases, there was a span of 5 bases. CDR3 length equals 12 residues. The CDR3 spells CAWSVPPGELFF. The CDR3 nucleotides are TGTGCCTGGAGTGTACCGCCCGGGGAGCTGTTTTTT.

This chain connects TRBV3-1 (or the pseudogene TRBV3-2) to TRBJ2-5; weak D call: TRBD1 (6 bases). Germline V CDR1 and CDR2: LGHDT, YNNKEL (reference sequence). The CDR3 runs to 13 residues. Trimming pared 5 bases from V and 7 bases from J, leaving 14 bases between. This CDR3 is CASSTTGFATQYF. The CDR3 nucleotides read TGTGCCAGCAGCACTACAGGGTTCGCGACCCAGTACTTC.

The J gene is TRBJ2-5, the V gene TRBV6-5; D not resolved. Trimming took 7 bases from V and 2 from J, leaving 17 bases between them. In germline, CDR1 is MNHEY, CDR2 SVGAGI. The CDR3 loop spans 15 amino acids. CDR3 in DNA: TGTGCCAGCATTAAAAGGTGGCAGTCTCAAGAGACCCAGTACTTC. This translates into CASIKRWQSQETQYF.

The rearrangement joins TRBV20-1 to TRBJ2-1; D not resolved. Germline lookup yields CDR1 DFQATT and CDR2 SNEGSKA (reference sequence). Deletions cut 7 bases from V and 7 bases from J, with 11 bases between. There are 11 residues in the CDR3. CDR3 nucleotide sequence: TGCAGTGTCGACGGTCCTAATGAGCAGTTCTTC. The encoded protein is CSVDGPNEQFF.

The chain is built from TRBV19 and TRBJ2-7; 10 bases line up with TRBD2. CDR1 is LNHDA and CDR2 is SQIVND in the germline V gene (reference sequence). J was trimmed by 2 bases and V by 5 bases; bases with no gene match: 6. The CDR3 is made up of 15 amino acids. The DNA for the CDR3 is TGTGCCAGTAGTCTCACTAGCGGGATTACCTACGAGCAGTACTTC. Translation: CASSLTSGITYEQYF.

The J gene is TRBJ2-3, the V gene TRBV30; maybe TRBD1 (7 bases). Germline V gives CDR1 GTSNPN, CDR2 SVGIG (reference sequence). Between the trimmed V and J ends, which lost 4 bases and 7 bases, there was a span of 9 bases. The CDR3 contains 11 residues. CDR3 nucleotide sequence: TGTGCCTGGACAGGGGGGAATACGCAGTATTTT. This translates into CAWTGGNTQYF. Together with reference TRBV30 and TRBJ2-3, the CDR3 gives the full variable domain: SQTIHQWPATLVQPVGSPLSLECTVEGTSNPNLYWYRQAAGRGLQLLFYSVGIGQISSEVPQNLSASRPQDRQFILSSKKLLLSDSGFYLCAWTGGNTQYFGPGTRLTVL.

The chain has TRBV5-1 and TRBJ1-4, with D perhaps matching TRBD1 (6 bases). V lost 1 base, J lost 3 bases, and 7 bases lay in between. This CDR3 spans 14 amino acids. The germline CDR1 and CDR2 sequences are SGHRS and YFSETQ. CDR3 loop: CASSLRQANEKLFF. The CDR3 nucleotides are TGCGCCAGCAGCTTGAGACAGGCTAATGAAAAACTGTTTTTT.

The V gene is TRBV30, the J gene TRBJ2-1; D uncertain. CDR3 length: 11 residues. Germline assignment: CDR1 GTSNPN and CDR2 SVGIG (reference sequence). V lost 8 bases to trimming and J lost 7 bases, with 12 bases between them. The CDR3 region has the DNA TGTGCCCTCACAAGATGGAATGAGCAGTTCTTC. Its translation is CALTRWNEQFF.

The chain employs TRBV27 and TRBJ1-6; D is uncertain. From germline, CDR1 is MNHEY and CDR2 SMNVEV (reference sequence). V lost 6 bases and J lost 2, with 11 bases in between. The CDR3 is 15 amino acids. Here the CDR3 reads CASSPSEPYNSPLHF. CDR3 bases: TGTGCCAGCAGCCCCTCCGAACCCTATAATTCACCCCTCCACTTT.

The chain recombines TRBV5-6 with TRBJ2-5; TRBD2 is a possible D gene (5 bases). The V and J ends lost 5 bases and 5 bases respectively, with 19 bases between them. Germline loops: CDR1 SGHDT, CDR2 YYEEEE. The CDR3 is made up of 15 amino acids. The CDR3 nucleotides are TGTGCCAGCAGTTTTCGTACTCTCGGAGGCGAGACCCAGTACTTC. It specifies CASSFRTLGGETQYF.

A few counts support this clone. The chain links TRBV5-1 to TRBJ2-1, with 9 nucleotides matching TRBD1. Trimming removed 5 bases from V and 13 bases from J; junction bases left unmatched: 16. CDR1 is SGHRS and CDR2 is YFSETQ in the germline V gene. This CDR3 is 15 amino acids long. The CDR3 nucleotides are TGCGCCAGCAGTCCCCCGGGACAGGGCCGGGATGTTCAGTTCTTC. Protein product: CASSPPGQGRDVQFF.

The gene calls are TRBV18 and TRBJ2-4, with D unresolved. Germline V lookup: CDR1 KGHSH, CDR2 LQKENI. The CDR3 has 15 amino acids. Trimming removed 0 bases from V and 2 bases from J, with 8 bases in between. Here the CDR3 DNA reads TGTGCCAGCTCACCACCAGAGATGTCCAAAAACATTCAGTACTTC. Its translation is CASSPPEMSKNIQYF.

The chain uses TRBV19 and TRBJ2-1, with 12 bases lining up with TRBD2. The CDR3 is 15 amino acids. Trimming took 5 bases from V and 7 from J; bases not matched to a gene: 6. Germline CDR1 reads LNHDA; CDR2 reads SQIVND (reference sequence). CDR3: CASSSGLAGKNEQFF. For the CDR3, the DNA is TGTGCCAGTAGTTCTGGACTAGCGGGAAAAAATGAGCAGTTCTTC.

This clone was detected only once. The V gene is TRBV6-6, the J gene TRBJ1-3; D not resolved. In germline, CDR1 is MNHNY, CDR2 SVGAGI (reference sequence). Trimming shortened V by 4 bases and J by 0 bases, and 7 bases separated the two germline ends. The CDR3 length is 14 residues. The CDR3, as DNA: TGTGCCAGCAGTTTCGGGAGCTCTGGAAACACCATATATTTT. It encodes CASSFGSSGNTIYF.

The chain has TRBV6-5 and TRBJ2-1; 11 bases agree with TRBD2. This CDR3 contains 12 residues. The trim removed 7 bases at V and 9 bases at J, leaving 2 bases unmatched. In germline, CDR1 is MNHEY, CDR2 SVGAGI. In nucleotides, the CDR3 is TGTGCCAGCACCCTAGCGGGAGGTGAGCAGTTCTTC. Translated, it gives CASTLAGGEQFF.

This clone has a single count. This chain joins TRBV11-2 and TRBJ2-1, with TRBD2 identical over 12 bases. J lost 4 bases, V lost 5 bases, and 6 bases had no gene match. The CDR3 sequence is 16 residues long. Looked up from germline, CDR1 is SGHAT and CDR2 is FQNNGV. CDR3 protein: CASSHLAGGSYNEQFF. In DNA form, the CDR3 reads TGTGCCAGCAGCCATCTAGCGGGAGGGTCTTACAATGAGCAGTTCTTC.

The chain recombines TRBV7-3 with TRBJ2-6; no reliable D call. The germline gives CDR1 SGHTA, CDR2 FQGTGA. V was cut by 5 bases and J by 4 bases, with 9 bases left in between. The CDR3 loop spans 14 amino acids. The CDR3 protein is CASSPIGGANVLTF. The CDR3 DNA is TGTGCCAGCAGCCCCATAGGGGGGGCCAACGTCCTGACTTTC.

This chain connects TRBV9 to TRBJ2-3; 8 nucleotides line up with TRBD1. V lost 4 bases, J lost 1 base, and 11 bases stayed unmatched. Per the germline V gene, CDR1 is SGDLS and CDR2 is YYNGEE. The CDR3 extends over 17 amino acids. The CDR3 spells CASSYGQGPLRTDTQYF. CDR3 nucleotide sequence: TGTGCCAGCAGCTACGGACAGGGCCCACTCCGCACAGATACGCAGTATTTT.

This clone is a singleton in its sample. The rearrangement uses TRBV9 and TRBJ1-4; no firm D call. From germline, CDR1 is SGDLS and CDR2 YYNGEE. V was clipped by 4 bases and J by 0 bases, with 16 bases between them. The CDR3 consists of 17 residues. The CDR3 loop reads CASSPTGIFSTNEKLFF. The CDR3 nucleotides are TGTGCCAGCAGCCCTACGGGGATTTTTTCAACTAATGAAAAACTGTTTTTT.

The J gene is TRBJ1-2, the V gene TRBV9; D is perhaps TRBD1 (5 bases). V was shortened by 0 bases and J by 4 bases, with 13 bases between the two germline ends. The length of the CDR3 is 15 residues. Germline CDR1 SGDLS, CDR2 YYNGEE. CDR3: CASSVDSAGGYGYTF. Here the CDR3 DNA reads TGTGCCAGCAGCGTAGATAGCGCGGGGGGCTATGGCTACACCTTC. The whole variable domain, filled in from reference TRBV9 and TRBJ1-2, reads DSGVTQTPKHLITATGQRVTLRCSPRSGDLSVYWYQQSLDQGLQFLIQYYNGEERAKGNILERFSAQQFPDLHSELNLSSLELGDSALYFCASSVDSAGGYGYTFGSGTRLTVV.

The chain combines TRBV3-1 (or the pseudogene TRBV3-2) with TRBJ2-7; D is uncertain. The CDR3 is 14 residues long. The germline V and J ends were trimmed by 0 bases and 0 bases, with 6 bases remaining between them. The germline V gene encodes CDR1 LGHDT and CDR2 YNNKEL (reference sequence). The CDR3 DNA reads as TGTGCCAGCAGCCAAGACAGGAGCTCCTACGAGCAGTACTTC. Protein sequence: CASSQDRSSYEQYF.

The chain has TRBV4-1 and TRBJ1-1, with D unclear. The CDR3 consists of 16 residues. Trimming cost V 4 bases and J 0 bases, with 15 bases left between them. CDR1 and CDR2 from the germline V gene are MGHRA and YSYEKL. The CDR3 protein is CASSPIGRRLNTEAFF. DNA for the CDR3: TGCGCCAGCAGCCCCATAGGCAGGAGACTGAACACTGAAGCTTTCTTT.

This clone was counted only a few times. The CDR3 here is CAWSWGTENTEAFF. The CDR3 bases are TGTGCCTGGAGTTGGGGGACAGAGAACACTGAAGCTTTCTTT. The chain uses TRBV30 and TRBJ1-1, with 7 bases that match TRBD1. V lost 2 bases and J lost 1; bases outside the gene matches: 4. The length of the CDR3 is 14 residues. Germline V gene lookup returns CDR1 GTSNPN and CDR2 SVGIG (reference sequence).